A selection of T cell receptor beta chains follows, all from one sample in a study of cytomegalovirus exposure and HLA in healthy donors. Sequenced by immunoSEQ multiplex PCR; TCRdb stores in-frame clones only, minus some. Among 120,000 or so clones listed, less than 85% were seen once. Sequencing was performed on PBMCs. These receptors all stem from a man aged 25 to 40 in good health and CMV-seropositive. Both conserved end residues are part of each CDR3. A D gene is named only where the DNA matches it firmly. Size tells how often a clone was seen (once, few, many) or the class of an expanded clone, and some rows leave it out.

clone_size	v_call	j_call	d_call	cdr3_nt	cdr3_aa
.	TRBV28	TRBJ2-3	.	TGTGCCAGCAGTTCGGGGGGCCCAGATACGCAGTATTTT	CASSSGGPDTQYF
.	TRBV5-1	TRBJ2-7	.	TGCGCCAGCAGCGCCGGGACCGGACTATTCTACGAGCAGTACTTC	CASSAGTGLFYEQYF
.	TRBV29-1	TRBJ2-7	TRBD1	TGCAGCGTTGAACCGGGACAGGGAAACTACGAGCAGTACTTC	CSVEPGQGNYEQYF
.	TRBV28	TRBJ1-5	.	TGTGCCAGCAGTGGGGGGTTCGGGCCGAATCAGCCCCAGCATTTT	CASSGGFGPNQPQHF
.	TRBV6-5	TRBJ1-1	.	TGTGCCAGCACCCAGGTAGGGAACACTGAAGCTTTCTTT	CASTQVGNTEAFF
.	TRBV7-2	TRBJ2-7	.	TGTGCCAGCAGCTTAAATATGGGCAGTTACGAGCAGTACTTC	CASSLNMGSYEQYF
once	TRBV9	TRBJ1-1	.	TGTGCCAGCAGCGTAGATACGGACACTGAAGCTTTCTTT	CASSVDTDTEAFF
.	TRBV7-6	TRBJ1-2	.	TGTGCCAGCAGCTTAGCGCCGGGACACACGAGTAACTATGGCTACACCTTC	CASSLAPGHTSNYGYTF
.	TRBV10-2	TRBJ2-7	TRBD2	TGCGCCAGCAAATTTCTAGCGGGGGACTCCTACGAGCAGTACTTC	CASKFLAGDSYEQYF
.	TRBV6-1	TRBJ1-6	.	TGTGCCAGCAGTTCGGGGAGGGTTTCACCCCTCCACTTT	CASSSGRVSPLHF
.	TRBV6-6	TRBJ2-1	TRBD2	TGTGCCAGCAGTTCCCCCAGCGGGGGGCCGGGAAATGAGCAGTTCTTC	CASSSPSGGPGNEQFF
.	TRBV5-1	TRBJ1-4	.	TGCGCCAGCAGCTCGAATGGCAGGGCAACTAATGAAAAACTGTTTTTT	CASSSNGRATNEKLFF
.	TRBV6-5	TRBJ1-1	TRBD1	TGTGCCAGCAGTTACCGCGACAGGGGTAGTGAAGCTTTCTTT	CASSYRDRGSEAFF
once	TRBV18	TRBJ2-7	.	TGTGCCAGCTCTCCAGGGCCTCCCGAGCAGTACTTC	CASSPGPPEQYF
.	TRBV29-1	TRBJ2-7	.	TGCAGCGTTGAGGATTATGCTGGGCCGAACTTC	CSVEDYAGPNF
.	TRBV7-2	TRBJ1-5	.	TGTGCCAGCAGCAGAGAAGTGGGGGGAGGCAATCAGCCCCAGCATTTT	CASSREVGGGNQPQHF
.	TRBV10-3	TRBJ1-1	.	TGTGCCATCAGTACCGAATGGGAGGGCACTGAAGCTTTCTTT	CAISTEWEGTEAFF
.	TRBV14	TRBJ1-6	TRBD1	TGTGCCAGCAGCCAACAAACAGGGGGGAATTCACCCCTCCACTTT	CASSQQTGGNSPLHF
.	TRBV5-1	TRBJ1-1	.	TGCGCCAGCAGAGGGGTTAGCACTGAAGCTTTCTTT	CASRGVSTEAFF
.	TRBV2	TRBJ1-6	.	TGTGCCAGCAGTGAAGGCAGGGTAAATTCACCCCTCCACTTT	CASSEGRVNSPLHF
once	TRBV30	TRBJ2-7	.	TGTGCCTGGAGTGAGCAGGGAGGAAACGAGCAGTACTTC	CAWSEQGGNEQYF
.	TRBV5-6	TRBJ2-1	.	TGTGCCAGCAGCTTGGGCCGGGAGAATTTCTTC	CASSLGRENFF
.	TRBV11-2	TRBJ2-3	.	TGTGCCAGCAGCTTAGCGGCAGAGACTATACGCACAGATACGCAGTATTTT	CASSLAAETIRTDTQYF
.	TRBV15	TRBJ2-3	TRBD2	TGTGCCACCAGCAGGACTAGCGGGGTGGCGGATACGCAGTATTTT	CATSRTSGVADTQYF
.	TRBV13	TRBJ2-7	.	TGTGCCAGCAGCTTGAGTCAGGGGATTTTCTACGAGCAGTACTTC	CASSLSQGIFYEQYF
.	TRBV19	TRBJ2-5	TRBD1	TGTGCCAGTAGTAGATACAGGGGCGCGGGAGAGACCCAGTACTTC	CASSRYRGAGETQYF
.	TRBV21-1	TRBJ1-2	.	TGTGCCAGCAGTAACCGACCACAGGGGCCTAACTATGGCTACACCTTC	CASSNRPQGPNYGYTF
.	TRBV4-1	TRBJ1-1	TRBD1	TGCGCCAGCAGCCACCGTCCCGGGACAGTGAACACTGAAGCTTTCTTT	CASSHRPGTVNTEAFF
.	TRBV7-2	TRBJ1-6	TRBD1	TGTGCCAGCACCATTTGGCACAGGGGAAGCTCCTATAATTCACCCCTCCACTTT	CASTIWHRGSSYNSPLHF
.	TRBV9	TRBJ2-7	.	TGTGCCAGCAGCCCGGGACTTGGAAAATACGAGCAGTACTTC	CASSPGLGKYEQYF
.	TRBV6-1	TRBJ1-5	.	TGTGCCGGCGGACATGGCAATCAGCCCCAGCATTTT	CAGGHGNQPQHF
.	TRBV28	TRBJ1-5	TRBD1	TGTGCCAGCAGTTTTCATCCTACAGGGGGAAATCAGCCCCAGCATTTT	CASSFHPTGGNQPQHF
.	TRBV29-1	TRBJ1-1	.	TGCAGCTCGCAGGAGGGGGAGGGTTTAGCTTTCTTT	CSSQEGEGLAFF
.	TRBV28	TRBJ1-2	.	TGTGCCAGCAGTTTACCCACAGACTATGGCTACACCTTC	CASSLPTDYGYTF
.	TRBV27	TRBJ2-2	TRBD2	TGTGCCAGCAGTCTACTGACTAGCGGGGTATACACCGGGGAGCTGTTTTTT	CASSLLTSGVYTGELFF
.	TRBV10-3	TRBJ1-1	TRBD1	TGTGCCATCAGTGAGGGGTGGACAGGCCCCCCTGAGAACACTGAAGCTTTCTTT	CAISEGWTGPPENTEAFF
.	TRBV7-8	TRBJ1-3	TRBD1	TGTGCCAGCAGGTCTAGGGCCGGGACAGGAGGAAACACCATATATTTT	CASRSRAGTGGNTIYF
once	TRBV2	TRBJ2-7	TRBD1	TGTGCCAGCAGTTGGACAGGCCTCCTCTACGTGCAGTACTTC	CASSWTGLLYVQYF
.	TRBV12-5	TRBJ2-2	TRBD1	TGTGCTAGTGGTTTGCCCCGGGACAGGGGGAACGGGGAGCTGTTTTTT	CASGLPRDRGNGELFF
.	TRBV2	TRBJ2-1	TRBD2	TGTGCCAGCAGTGGCCCTAGCGGGGGGGCTATGAATGAGCAGTTCTTC	CASSGPSGGAMNEQFF
.	TRBV5-1	TRBJ2-1	TRBD2	TGCGCCAGCAGCAAGACTAGCGGGGGGACCATGGATGAGCAGCTCTTC	CASSKTSGGTMDEQLF
.	TRBV28	TRBJ2-3	TRBD1	TGTGCCAGCACCTATAGGGGACAGGGCAAATGGGATACGCAGTATTTT	CASTYRGQGKWDTQYF
.	TRBV6-1	TRBJ2-5	TRBD1	TGTGCCAGCAGTGCCCCACAGGGGGCGGAAGAGACCCAGTACTTC	CASSAPQGAEETQYF
.	TRBV28	TRBJ2-7	TRBD2	TGTGCCAGCAGGGCCGCGGGGGACTTCTACGAGCAGTACTTC	CASRAAGDFYEQYF
.	TRBV6-5	TRBJ2-1	.	TGTGCCAGCAGTTATCGACAGCGATACAATGAGCAGTTCTTC	CASSYRQRYNEQFF
.	TRBV5-1	TRBJ2-1	TRBD1	TGCGCCAGCAGCGTACTAACGGGACAGGGCTACAATGAGCAGTTCTTC	CASSVLTGQGYNEQFF
.	TRBV6-6	TRBJ2-7	.	TGTGCCAGCAGGAGGGAGAAGGGTTTCTCCTACGAGCAGTACTTC	CASRREKGFSYEQYF
few	TRBV6-1	TRBJ2-7	.	TGTGCCAGCAGTGAAACAGGCGAGCAGTACTTC	CASSETGEQYF
few	TRBV6-5	TRBJ2-3	.	TGTGCCAGTTCGGAGGGTAGCACAGATACGCAGTATTTT	CASSEGSTDTQYF
.	TRBV14	TRBJ2-3	TRBD2	TGTGCCAGCAGCCAAAGTGGCGGGGGTAGCACAGATACGCAGTATTTT	CASSQSGGGSTDTQYF